This T cell receptor beta chain appears in the sequencing data of a study of regulatory T cells. Study-wide results and limits: In patients, unique TRB V-J pairs were restricted and V/J usage skewed, especially in Tregs. Shannon entropy was nonsignificantly lower in patient CD8+ T cells than control CD8+ cells.

About this clone itself: No antigen is known for it.

Autoimmunity was present in every CD3G-deficient patient, worse in two. Primers: 52 TRBV forward and 13 TRBJ reverse. Clones were read by immunoSEQ multiplex PCR, and TCRdb kept only the in-frame ones, dropping some. The table shows approximately 15,000 clones, with roughly 90% occurring only once. Material: CD8+ T cells sorted from blood. This clonotype originated in a person aged 18-29 years with CD3G deficiency.

The CDR3 region has the DNA TGTGCCATCAGTGAGTCGGATCAGGGACTCTCCTACAATGAGCAGTTCTTC. It yields the protein CAISESDQGLSYNEQFF. The chain combines TRBV10-3 with TRBJ2-1; possibly TRBD2 for D (6 bases). The CDR3 is made up of 17 amino acids. V was cut by 0 bases and J by 0 bases, with 12 bases left in between. Germline V gene lookup returns CDR1 ENHRY and CDR2 SYGVKD.